The 23 T cell receptor beta chains below come from one sample, sequenced in a study of ipilimumab plus nivolumab after autologous stem cell transplantation. TCRdb's copy holds only in-frame clones and misses some; the assay was immunoSEQ multiplex PCR. The table records 9,500 to 15,000 clones, about 70% of them present only once. Sequences were derived from PBMCs, sampled in a trial of ipilimumab plus nivolumab as post-transplant consolidation. The receptors originated from a male donor with multiple myeloma.

The chain links TRBV15 to TRBJ2-5, with D perhaps TRBD1 or TRBD2 (5 bases each). This CDR3 is built from 17 residues. Germline values: CDR1 LNHNV, CDR2 YYDKDF (reference sequence). Trimming pared 2 bases from V and 5 bases from J, leaving 21 bases between. CDR3 in DNA: TGTGCCACCAGCAGACCTTTGGGACCGTCGAAGGGGGAGACCCAGTACTTC. This translates into CATSRPLGPSKGETQYF.

This sequence joins TRBV2 and TRBJ2-5; D might be TRBD2 (5 bases). CDR1 and CDR2 from the germline V gene are SNHLY and FYNNEI. The germline V and J ends were trimmed by 10 bases and 4 bases, with 19 bases remaining between them. CDR3 length equals 14 residues. CDR3 sequence: CATRRGDTTETQYF. The CDR3 DNA sequence: TGTGCCACCCGCCGGGGAGACACGACAGAGACCCAGTACTTC.

J is TRBJ2-3 and V is TRBV9; 11 nucleotides agree with TRBD2. Germline V gene lookup returns CDR1 SGDLS and CDR2 YYNGEE. Trimming took 2 bases from V and 4 from J; bases not matched to a gene: 6. CDR3 size: 16 residues. Written as DNA, the CDR3 is TGTGCCAGCAGCGTCCGACTAGCGGGGAGGGCAGATACGCAGTATTTT. Residues: CASSVRLAGRADTQYF.

The rearrangement uses TRBV27 and TRBJ1-4, with a tentative D call TRBD1 (5 bases). CDR3 length equals 14 residues. The V end was cut by 3 bases, the J end by 13 bases, with 18 bases between. CDR1 is MNHEY, CDR2 SMNVEV, per germline (reference sequence). CDR3 DNA: TGTGCCAGCAGTTTGGAGGGGCGTCGAGGCAGACTGTTTTTT. Its translation: CASSLEGRRGRLFF. Full variable domain (remainder filled in from reference TRBV27 and TRBJ1-4): EAQVTQNPRYLITVTGKKLTVTCSQNMNHEYMSWYRQDPGLGLRQIYYSMNVEVTDKGDVPEGYKVSRKEKRNFPLILESPSPNQTSLYFCASSLEGRRGRLFFGSGTQLSVL.

The chain joins TRBV7-9 to TRBJ2-3, with 10 bases fitting TRBD1. This CDR3 has 16 amino acids. The trim removed 4 bases at V and 5 bases at J, leaving 9 bases unmatched. Germline CDR1 SEHNR, CDR2 FQNEAQ (reference sequence). CDR3 region: CASSSTRQGAEDTQYF. The CDR3 DNA follows: TGTGCCAGCAGCTCCACTCGACAGGGGGCTGAAGATACGCAGTATTTT.

The chain couples TRBV6-1 to TRBJ2-7; 8 nucleotides agree with TRBD1. Unmatched junction bases numbered 9, after V lost 3 bases and J lost 2 bases. Germline values: CDR1 MNHNS, CDR2 SASEGT. There are 16 residues in the CDR3. CDR3 coding DNA: TGTGCCAGCAGTGATAGAGGCCAGGGGGCTACCTACGAGCAGTACTTC. Residues: CASSDRGQGATYEQYF.

The chain joins TRBV12-5 to TRBJ1-2; a possible D gene is TRBD1 (6 bases). Germline lookup yields CDR1 LGHNT and CDR2 FRNRAP. Trimming shortened V by 5 bases and J by 4 bases, and 11 bases separated the two germline ends. The CDR3 sequence is 13 residues long. The chain's CDR3 is CASGTSDSYGYTF. CDR3 bases: TGTGCTAGTGGTACCTCGGACAGCTATGGCTACACCTTC.

The V and J genes are TRBV11-1 and TRBJ1-2, with D tentatively TRBD1 (6 bases). The V end lost 1 base, the J end lost 7 bases, and 13 bases lay between the germline ends. The CDR3 spans 14 residues. Germline CDR1 and CDR2: SGHAT and FQDESV (reference sequence). CDR3 coding DNA: TGTGCCAGCAGCTTAGACGGGACAAGTGCTGGCTACACCTTC. Protein product: CASSLDGTSAGYTF.

CDR3 in amino acids: CSGGSYYEQFF. DNA of the CDR3: TGCAGTGGGGGTAGCTATTATGAGCAGTTCTTC. The chain links TRBV20-1 to TRBJ2-1; no definite D call. From germline, CDR1 is DFQATT and CDR2 SNEGSKA (reference sequence). The CDR3 contains 11 residues. V lost 7 bases and J lost 8, with 12 bases in between.

This chain joins TRBV7-2 and TRBJ2-5; D unclear. The CDR3 extends over 13 amino acids. V lost 3 bases, J lost 2 bases, and 7 bases lay in between. Germline CDR1 reads SGHTA; CDR2 reads FQGNSA. The CDR3 DNA reads TGTGCCAGCAGCTTTGACGGGCAAGAGACCCAGTACTTC. This sequence encodes CASSFDGQETQYF.

The chain is built from TRBV9 and TRBJ1-1, with 9 bases lining up with TRBD1. V was clipped by 3 bases and J by 11 bases; unmatched bases: 11. Germline lookup yields CDR1 SGDLS and CDR2 YYNGEE. There are 14 residues in the CDR3. The CDR3 DNA follows: TGTGCCAGCAGCGAGGGACAGGGTTATCTAGGGGCTTTCTTT. Its protein is CASSEGQGYLGAFF.

V is TRBV11-2 and J is TRBJ2-5; TRBD1 is a possible D gene (6 bases). From germline, CDR1 is SGHAT and CDR2 FQNNGV. Between the trimmed V and J ends, which lost 5 bases and 7 bases, there was a span of 20 bases. The CDR3 totals 15 residues. The CDR3 loop reads CASSPSPGASGTQYF. The CDR3 DNA follows: TGTGCCAGCAGCCCCAGCCCAGGGGCCTCAGGGACCCAGTACTTC.

The chain uses TRBV10-3 and TRBJ1-5; D gene uncertain. Germline CDR1 ENHRY, CDR2 SYGVKD. V lost 0 bases to trimming and J lost 0 bases, with 9 bases between them. The CDR3 covers 16 residues. Written as DNA, the CDR3 is TGTGCCATCAGTGAGTCGTTCAGTAATAGCAATCAGCCCCAGCATTTT. Its translation: CAISESFSNSNQPQHF.

About this clone: An end of the junction differs from the germline gene, which may be a read error. The chain recombines TRBV10-2 with TRBJ2-3; 8 positions match TRBD2. Germline V gene sequence: CDR1 WSHSY, CDR2 SAAADI. The CDR3 extends over 14 amino acids. CDR3 sequence: CASRAGAWVDTQYF. The CDR3, as DNA: TGCGCTAGCAGAGCGGGGGCTTGGGTCGATACGCAGTATTTT.

The rearrangement uses TRBV2 and TRBJ1-5; no firm D call. The CDR3 consists of 15 residues. The V gene lost 7 bases and the J gene lost 0 bases, with 13 bases spanning the gap. In germline, CDR1 is SNHLY, CDR2 FYNNEI. Here the CDR3 DNA reads TGTGCCAGCACCCACGTGTACGGTAGCAATCAGCCCCAGCATTTT. As protein: CASTHVYGSNQPQHF.

The chain carries TRBV6-5 and TRBJ2-2; D not certain. The V gene's germline CDR1 is MNHEY and CDR2 SVGAGI. V was clipped by 4 bases and J by 0 bases, with 9 bases between them. This CDR3 contains 15 residues. CDR3 sequence reads: CASSLTYSNTGELFF. Here the CDR3 DNA reads TGTGCCAGCAGTTTGACATATTCGAACACCGGGGAGCTGTTTTTT.

This sequence joins TRBV10-2 and TRBJ1-6; D possibly corresponds to TRBD1 (5 bases). Looked up from germline, CDR1 is WSHSY and CDR2 is SAAADI. Trimming took 6 bases from V and 5 from J, leaving 11 bases between them. The CDR3 is made up of 14 amino acids. DNA for the CDR3: TGCGCCAGCAGGGAGACGGGGGATAATTCACCCCTCCACTTT. Amino acid sequence: CASRETGDNSPLHF.

The gene calls are TRBV10-3 and TRBJ1-2; the D is unclear. Trimming removed 0 bases at V and 4 bases at J, with 15 bases between. This CDR3 has 16 residues. CDR1 is ENHRY, CDR2 SYGVKD, per germline. This CDR3 is CAISESTILRTYGYTF. The CDR3 region has the DNA TGTGCCATCAGTGAGTCGACTATCCTACGGACCTATGGCTACACCTTC.

The rearrangement links TRBV11-3 to TRBJ1-3; D gene ambiguous. The length of the CDR3 is 12 residues. Germline assignment: CDR1 SGHNT and CDR2 YENEEA. V dropped 6 bases and J dropped 2 bases, with 5 bases sitting between them. CDR3 DNA: TGTGCCAGCAGTTTTACTGGAAACACCATATATTTT. It specifies CASSFTGNTIYF.

This chain joins TRBV11-2 and TRBJ2-5; D is ambiguous. Per the germline V gene, CDR1 is SGHAT and CDR2 is FQNNGV. V lost 0 bases and J lost 13, with 9 bases in between. This CDR3 contains 11 residues. DNA for the CDR3: TGTGCCAGCAGCTTAGAGAACCGACGGTACTTC. Translating gives CASSLENRRYF.

V usage is TRBV13 and J usage is TRBJ2-2, with TRBD1 matching over 7 bases. The germline V gene has CDR1 PRHDT and CDR2 FYEKMQ (reference sequence). The CDR3 has 16 residues. Trimming cost V 5 bases and J 1 base; bases outside gene matches: 7. CDR3 DNA sequence: TGTGCCAGCAGCACGGCAGGGGGTCTGAACACCGGGGAGCTGTTTTTT. Protein product: CASSTAGGLNTGELFF.

Points on this clone: Within the sample, other DNA sequences also encode this same CDR3. The CDR3 coding sequence is TGTGCCAGCAGCTTGGGGGGGGACTCCTACGAGCAGTACTTC. This sequence encodes CASSLGGDSYEQYF. This rearrangement joins TRBV5-6 to TRBJ2-7; D is possibly TRBD2 (6 bases). This CDR3 has 14 residues. Deletions cut 0 bases from V and 0 bases from J, with 7 bases between. Germline V gene sequence: CDR1 SGHDT, CDR2 YYEEEE. Looking up the rest from reference TRBV5-6 and TRBJ2-7 gives the full variable domain: DAGVTQSPTHLIKTRGQQVTLRCSPKSGHDTVSWYQQALGQGPQFIFQYYEEEERQRGNFPDRFSGHQFPNYSSELNVNALLLGDSALYLCASSLGGDSYEQYFGPGTRLTVT.

This clone turned up a few times. The rearrangement uses TRBV25-1 and TRBJ2-3, with D possibly matching TRBD1 (6 bases). The CDR3 extends over 16 amino acids. Looked up from germline, CDR1 is MGHDK and CDR2 is SYGVNS. Trimming took 4 bases from V and 4 from J, leaving 18 bases between them. The CDR3 spells CASSGTGRNFPDTQYF. The CDR3 DNA is TGTGCCAGCAGTGGTACAGGGAGAAATTTTCCAGATACGCAGTATTTT.